Below are 21 T cell receptor beta chains sequenced from a single sample in a study of radiation and T cells in renal cell carcinoma (dated by TCRdb to 2020 to 2022). Libraries were prepared through the immunoSEQ multiplex PCR assay. TCRdb limited this immuneACCESS table to in-frame rearrangements with V and J called. A share of clones is missing; checked studies link under half to unresolved V genes, and the rest is unexplained. In all, the sample holds approximately 150,000 clones, and about 87% of those were seen once. Clones ranked in the top ten supply 4.1% of the sample. The meaning of the sample's time point label: baseline pretreatment blood. This sample's treatment or condition label indicates: 15 Gy SBRT to primary tumor, nephrectomy 4 weeks later. The sequencing used blood, collected from a patient whose treatment included radiotherapy and nephrectomy. These receptors all stem from a woman in her 70s with renal cell carcinoma.

The V call is TRBV19, the J call TRBJ1-5; D is perhaps TRBD1 (5 bases). The V end was cut by 10 bases, the J end by 1 base, with 11 bases between. The CDR3 sequence is 13 residues long. Germline V CDR1 and CDR2: LNHDA, SQIVND (reference sequence). The CDR3: CATLGDSNQPQHF. Written as DNA, the CDR3 is TGTGCCACCTTAGGGGACAGCAATCAGCCCCAGCATTTT.

The V gene is TRBV19, the J gene TRBJ2-7, with TRBD1 matching over 10 bases. The J segment lost 10 bases and the V segment lost 6 bases, leaving 12 bases of the junction unmatched. The CDR3 runs 14 residues. From germline, CDR1 is LNHDA and CDR2 SQIVND (reference sequence). DNA for the CDR3: TGTGCCAGTAGCCAAAGGACAGGGGGTACCTCTCAGTACTTC. Amino acid sequence: CASSQRTGGTSQYF.

The genes are TRBV5-6 and TRBJ1-5; the D is unclear. This CDR3 spans 15 amino acids. Between the trimmed V and J ends, which lost 4 bases and 7 bases, there was a span of 18 bases. Germline V gives CDR1 SGHDT, CDR2 YYEEEE. CDR3 region: CASSRGRSPEQPQHF. The CDR3 region has the DNA TGTGCCAGCAGCAGAGGACGGTCCCCTGAACAGCCCCAGCATTTT.

This clone showed up just a few times. The chain is built from TRBV2 and TRBJ2-3, with D tentatively TRBD2 (5 bases). The germline V gene encodes CDR1 SNHLY and CDR2 FYNNEI. There are 15 residues in the CDR3. Trimming took 5 bases from V and 2 from J, leaving 14 bases between them. CDR3 in DNA: TGTGCCAGCAGTCCGGACCGAGGGTCCACAGATACGCAGTATTTT. Translated: CASSPDRGSTDTQYF.

This chain uses TRBV4-3 with TRBJ1-2; TRBD1 matches 10 bases. The length of the CDR3 is 14 residues. V shed 4 bases and J 7 bases; nucleotides not matched to a gene: 6. Germline CDR1 is LGHNA and CDR2 is YSLEER. CDR3 protein: CASSLQDRGGGYTF. The CDR3 region has the DNA TGCGCCAGCAGCCTGCAGGACAGGGGGGGTGGCTACACCTTC.

The CDR3 region is CASTQGGYTGELFF. Here the CDR3 DNA reads TGTGCCAGTACCCAGGGGGGGTACACCGGGGAGCTGTTTTTT. The V and J genes are TRBV19 and TRBJ2-2; perhaps D is TRBD1 or TRBD2 (7 bases each). Germline V gene data show CDR1 as LNHDA and CDR2 as SQIVND (reference sequence). This CDR3 has 14 amino acids. Trimming shortened V by 7 bases and J by 3 bases, and 12 bases separated the two germline ends.

This clone is a singleton in its sample. The rearrangement joins TRBV11-2 to TRBJ2-2, with D possibly called TRBD1 or TRBD2 (5 bases each). V gave up 5 bases and J gave up 7 bases, with 17 bases separating them. The V gene's germline CDR1 is SGHAT and CDR2 FQNNGV. CDR3 length: 15 amino acids. CDR3 nucleotides: TGTGCCAGCAGCCCCATAGGGACGGGGAACGGGGAGCTGTTTTTT. Translation: CASSPIGTGNGELFF.

The chain has TRBV7-2 and TRBJ2-5, with D uncertain. The germline V gene has CDR1 SGHTA and CDR2 FQGNSA. The CDR3 runs to 15 residues. The V gene lost 4 bases and the J gene lost 2 bases, with 14 bases spanning the gap. As DNA, the CDR3 is TGTGCCAGCAGCTCGCTCGTTAGGATTCAAGAGACCCAGTACTTC. It encodes CASSSLVRIQETQYF.

V is TRBV6-1 and J is TRBJ1-5; D not resolved. The CDR3 sequence is 15 residues long. Trimming cost V 2 bases and J 2 bases, with 10 bases left between them. Germline V lookup: CDR1 MNHNS, CDR2 SASEGT. CDR3 nucleotide sequence: TGTGCCAGCAGTGAAAATTGGGAACGCAATCAGCCCCAGCATTTT. This encodes CASSENWERNQPQHF.

V gene TRBV6-5 combines with J gene TRBJ1-1; possible D gene TRBD1, 5 bases. The V gene's germline CDR1 is MNHEY and CDR2 SVGAGI. Trimming cost V 5 bases and J 4 bases, with 17 bases left between them. The CDR3 has 15 amino acids. CDR3 sequence reads: CASSPRPGGGTEAFF. The CDR3 DNA follows: TGTGCCAGCAGTCCGAGACCGGGGGGTGGCACTGAAGCTTTCTTT.

The gene calls are TRBV19 and TRBJ2-1, with 10 bases lining up with TRBD2. Germline V CDR1 and CDR2: LNHDA, SQIVND (reference sequence). The CDR3 consists of 15 residues. V shed 3 bases and J 8 bases; nucleotides not matched to a gene: 7. The CDR3 DNA follows: TGTGCCAGTAGTATTCTAGCGGGGGCAATGGATGAGCAGTTCTTC. Its translation: CASSILAGAMDEQFF.

This sequence joins TRBV4-2 and TRBJ2-3; TRBD2 matches at 8 bases. V was clipped by 8 bases and J by 3 bases; unmatched bases: 10. There are 15 residues in the CDR3. Germline CDR1 LGHNA, CDR2 YNFKEQ. The CDR3 DNA reads TGTGCCAGCGGAACAACTAGCGGTTATACAGATACGCAGTATTTT. Translated, it gives CASGTTSGYTDTQYF.

A word on this clone: A read error may produce the germline difference seen at one junction end. The rearrangement joins TRBV7-7 to TRBJ2-5; D gene unclear. Germline assignment: CDR1 SSHAT and CDR2 FNYEAQ (reference sequence). CDR3 size: 13 residues. CDR3 DNA: TGTGCTAGCAGCCCAGATCTAAGAGAGACCCAGTACTTC. It specifies CASSPDLRETQYF.

This chain connects TRBV11-2 to TRBJ1-1; D perhaps matches TRBD1 (5 bases). Trimming pared 4 bases from V and 1 base from J, leaving 10 bases between. This CDR3 is 14 amino acids long. Per the germline V gene, CDR1 is SGHAT and CDR2 is FQNNGV. The CDR3 region is CASSWGRSNTEAFF. In DNA form, the CDR3 reads TGTGCCAGCAGCTGGGGACGGTCGAACACTGAAGCTTTCTTT.

This clone was picked up a small number of times. The gene calls are TRBV19 and TRBJ1-5; D is unclear. CDR1 and CDR2 (germline): LNHDA, SQIVND (reference sequence). The length of the CDR3 is 13 residues. V lost 7 bases and J lost 5, with 12 bases in between. The CDR3 sequence: CASTPGFYQPQHF. CDR3 DNA sequence: TGTGCCAGTACGCCGGGATTCTATCAGCCCCAGCATTTT.

Only one count was recorded for this clone. This chain joins TRBV5-1 and TRBJ1-6, with D hard to call. Trimming cost V 6 bases and J 8 bases, with 15 bases left between them. In germline, CDR1 is SGHRS, CDR2 YFSETQ. The CDR3 loop spans 14 amino acids. CDR3 DNA sequence: TGCGCCAGCAAGAGGGTGCGGGGAGATTCACCCCTCCACTTT. This gives the protein CASKRVRGDSPLHF.

This clone was seen only once. The rearrangement joins TRBV19 to TRBJ2-1; 9 bases are a match to TRBD2. From germline, CDR1 is LNHDA and CDR2 SQIVND (reference sequence). The CDR3 spans 19 residues. V lost 5 bases to trimming and J lost 2 bases; unmatched junction nucleotides: 16. CDR3 DNA: TGTGCCAGTAGTCCCCCCCGGGCTAGCGGGGCCTCCGCCTACAATGAGCAGTTCTTC. It encodes CASSPPRASGASAYNEQFF.

The rearrangement joins TRBV4-2 to TRBJ1-5; D is possibly TRBD1 (6 bases). Trimming took off 3 bases at V and 9 bases at J, with 18 bases between the two ends. Germline loops: CDR1 LGHNA, CDR2 YNFKEQ. There are 15 residues in the CDR3. DNA for the CDR3: TGTGCCAGCAGCCACTCTGCGGGGGGCGAAGGGCCCCAGCATTTT. Its translation: CASSHSAGGEGPQHF.

This clone has only one observation. The chain couples TRBV2 to TRBJ2-5; 11 bases are shared with TRBD1. CDR1 is SNHLY, CDR2 FYNNEI, per germline. The CDR3 sequence is 15 residues long. With V trimmed by 7 bases and J by 5 bases, 9 bases remained unmatched. CDR3 sequence: CASKQGTGGWETQYF. The CDR3 DNA reads as TGTGCCAGCAAACAGGGGACAGGGGGATGGGAGACCCAGTACTTC.

The chain combines TRBV28 with TRBJ1-1; 9 positions agree with TRBD1. The V gene end was trimmed by 6 bases and the J gene end by 13 bases; junction bases not matched to a gene: 12. Germline V CDR1 and CDR2: MDHEN, SYDVKM. CDR3 length: 13 amino acids. CDR3 protein: CASSSDRGMVDFF. The CDR3 coding sequence is TGTGCCAGCAGCTCGGACAGGGGAATGGTGGATTTCTTT.

Concerning this clone itself: This sample also contains other DNA sequences that code for the same CDR3. This rearrangement joins TRBV7-9 to TRBJ2-5; 8 nucleotides agree with TRBD1. After removal of 4 bases from V and 5 bases from J, the junction contained 3 bases not matched to a gene. The CDR3 runs to 13 residues. Germline lookup yields CDR1 SEHNR and CDR2 FQNEAQ (reference sequence). The CDR3 coding sequence is TGTGCCAGCAGCTCTACAGGGGGGGAGACCCAGTACTTC. It codes for CASSSTGGETQYF.